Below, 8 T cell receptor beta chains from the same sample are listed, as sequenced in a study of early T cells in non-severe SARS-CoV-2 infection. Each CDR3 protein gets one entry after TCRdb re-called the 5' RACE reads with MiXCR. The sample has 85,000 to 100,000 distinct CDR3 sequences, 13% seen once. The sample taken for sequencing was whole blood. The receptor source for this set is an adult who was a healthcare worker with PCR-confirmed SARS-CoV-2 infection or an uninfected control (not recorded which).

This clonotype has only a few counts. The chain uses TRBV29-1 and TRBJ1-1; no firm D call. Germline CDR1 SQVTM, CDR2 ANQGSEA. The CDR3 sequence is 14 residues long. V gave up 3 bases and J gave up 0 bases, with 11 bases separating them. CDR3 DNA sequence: TGCAGCGTTGAGAGTCCGGGTCTGAACACTGAAGCTTTCTTT. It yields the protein CSVESPGLNTEAFF.

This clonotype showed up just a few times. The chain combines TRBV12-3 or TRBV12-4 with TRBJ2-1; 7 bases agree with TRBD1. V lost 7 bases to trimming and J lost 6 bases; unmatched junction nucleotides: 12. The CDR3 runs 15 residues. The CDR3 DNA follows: TGTGCCAGCACCCTCGGCACAGGGGTCCCCAATGAGCAGTTCTTC. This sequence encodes CASTLGTGVPNEQFF.

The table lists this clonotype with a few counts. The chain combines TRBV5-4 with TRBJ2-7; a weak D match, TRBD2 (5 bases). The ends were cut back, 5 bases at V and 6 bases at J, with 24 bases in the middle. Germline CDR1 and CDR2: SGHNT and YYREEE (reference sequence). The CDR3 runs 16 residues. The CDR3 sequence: CASSYREPKLRGEQYF. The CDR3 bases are TGTGCCAGCAGTTACAGAGAACCCAAACTTCGGGGCGAGCAGTACTTC. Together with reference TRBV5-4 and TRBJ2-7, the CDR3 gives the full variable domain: ETGVTQSPTHLIKTRGQQVTLRCSSQSGHNTVSWYQQALGQGPQFIFQYYREEENGRGNFPPRFSGLQFPNYSSELNVNALELDDSALYLCASSYREPKLRGEQYFGPGTRLTVT.

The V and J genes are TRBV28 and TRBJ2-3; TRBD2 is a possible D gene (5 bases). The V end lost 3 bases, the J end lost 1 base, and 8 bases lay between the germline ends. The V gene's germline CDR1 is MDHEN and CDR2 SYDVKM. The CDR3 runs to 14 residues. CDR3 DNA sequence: TGTGCCAGCAGTTTGAAGAGGGGCACAGATACGCAGTATTTT. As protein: CASSLKRGTDTQYF. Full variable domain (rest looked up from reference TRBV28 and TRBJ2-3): DVKVTQSSRYLVKRTGEKVFLECVQDMDHENMFWYRQDPGLGLRLIYFSYDVKMKEKGDIPEGYSVSREKKERFSLILESASTNQTSMYLCASSLKRGTDTQYFGPGTRLTVL.

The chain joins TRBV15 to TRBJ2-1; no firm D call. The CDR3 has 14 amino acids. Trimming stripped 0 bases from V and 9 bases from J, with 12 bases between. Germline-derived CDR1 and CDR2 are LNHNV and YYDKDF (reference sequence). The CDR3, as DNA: TGTGCCACCAGCAGAGATCCGAAGGGTGGTGAGCAGTTCTTC. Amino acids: CATSRDPKGGEQFF.

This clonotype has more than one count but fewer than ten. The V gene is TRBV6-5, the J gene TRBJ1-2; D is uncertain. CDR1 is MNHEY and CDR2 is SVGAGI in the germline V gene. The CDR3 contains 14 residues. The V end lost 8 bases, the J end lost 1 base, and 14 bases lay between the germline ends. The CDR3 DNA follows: TGTGCCAGCGGCCTAAGTGCGAGTAACTATGGCTACACCTTC. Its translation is CASGLSASNYGYTF.

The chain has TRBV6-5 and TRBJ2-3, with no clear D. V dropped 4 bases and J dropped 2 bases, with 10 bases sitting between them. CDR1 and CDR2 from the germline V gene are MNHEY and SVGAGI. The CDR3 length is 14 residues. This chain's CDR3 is CASSFAAHTDTQYF. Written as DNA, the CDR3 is TGTGCCAGCAGTTTCGCGGCGCACACAGATACGCAGTATTTT.

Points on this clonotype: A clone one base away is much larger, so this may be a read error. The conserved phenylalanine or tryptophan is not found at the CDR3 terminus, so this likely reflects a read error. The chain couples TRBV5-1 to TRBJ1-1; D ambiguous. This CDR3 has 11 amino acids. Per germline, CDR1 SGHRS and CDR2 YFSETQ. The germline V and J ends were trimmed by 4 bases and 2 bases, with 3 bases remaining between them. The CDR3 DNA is TGCGCCAGCAGCCCAAACACTGAAGCTTTCATT. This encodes CASSPNTEAFI.